Sequencing of this TCR beta chain was carried out in a study of T cell responses to AZD1222 COVID-19 vaccine. At the level of the study: Both about-4-week and about-12-week second-dose recipients were combined. Notes on the study in general: It was only after the peak T cell response that any repertoires were sampled.

The CDR3 covers 15 residues. Trimming shortened V by 4 bases and J by 0 bases, and 13 bases separated the two germline ends. CDR1 is MDHEN and CDR2 is SYDVKM in the germline V gene. For this clone: Its antigen is still unknown.

Measured with immunoSEQ multiplex PCR; TCRdb has only the in-frame clones, and not every one. The table records around 180,000 clones, 75% to 90% of them present only once. This specimen was peripheral blood, taken on day 0 of AZD1222 vaccination. The chain combines TRBV28 with TRBJ2-7; tentative D call: TRBD2 (6 bases). The sequence was collected from an adult in good health. The CDR3 nucleotides read TGTGCCAGCAGTTGGAAGATGGGGGGCTCCTACGAGCAGTACTTC. This gives the protein CASSWKMGGSYEQYF.